This TCR beta chain was recovered during a study of T cells in Graves' hyperthyroidism and ophthalmopathy. This clonotype occurred many times. Based on clinical symptoms, serum thyroxine and TRAb, thyroid ultrasound and orbital computed tomography, diagnoses were reached. Amplification of TCR beta CDR3 regions was performed using RNA transcripts as template. Carried out on the TCR CDR3, a first-round RT-PCR used the HTBI primer set. In TCRdb, the multiplex PCR reads were re-called with MiXCR into one record per CDR3 protein. The top ten hold about 30% of the sample, which has a few hundred thousand distinct CDR3 sequences, 15% to 18% seen once. J was trimmed by 0 bases and V by 3 bases; bases with no gene match: 12. From germline, CDR1 is DFQATT and CDR2 SNEGSKA (reference sequence). The CDR3 sequence is 19 residues long.

This chain links TRBV20-1 with TRBJ2-7, with 15 bases fitting TRBD2. Sequencing was performed on blood. This receptor was taken from a woman younger than 30 with Graves' hyperthyroidism that later progressed to Graves' ophthalmopathy. In DNA form, the CDR3 reads TGCAGTGCTAGTTCCCCCTTTGGGACTAGCGGGGGGAGCTCCTACGAGCAGTACTTC. Translating it yields CSASSPFGTSGGSSYEQYF.